The 15 T cell receptor beta chains reported below all come from one sample, sequenced in a study of beta chain features in type 1 diabetes. Expressed TCRB transcripts were sequenced, since all the RNA that had been isolated was reverse transcribed. Method: immunoSEQ multiplex PCR; TCRdb's copy keeps in-frame clones and lacks some. Here the sample spans about 330,000 clones, more than 9.5% being singletons. The sample was naive CD4+ T cells from blood. These receptors originate from a woman aged 25 to 45 in good health.

The chain recombines TRBV27 with TRBJ2-7; 9 positions match TRBD1. CDR3 length: 15 amino acids. CDR1 MNHEY and CDR2 SMNVEV come from the germline V gene (reference sequence). With 3 bases clipped from V and 0 bases from J, the junction kept 3 bases outside the gene matches. CDR3 loop: CASSFVQGASYEQYF. The CDR3 DNA reads TGTGCCAGCAGTTTCGTACAGGGGGCCTCCTACGAGCAGTACTTC.

CDR3 nucleotides: TGTGCCAGCGGACACAGGGGAATTTTGTCTGGGGCCAACGTCCTGACTTTC. Amino acid sequence: CASGHRGILSGANVLTF. The chain links TRBV5-4 to TRBJ2-6, with 7 bases aligning to TRBD1. V lost 7 bases to trimming and J lost 1 base; unmatched junction nucleotides: 11. From germline, CDR1 is SGHNT and CDR2 YYREEE (reference sequence). This CDR3 region has 17 residues.

The chain links TRBV6-1 to TRBJ2-5, with 7 bases fitting TRBD2. The J segment lost 7 bases and the V segment lost 2 bases, leaving 10 bases of the junction unmatched. Germline loops: CDR1 MNHNS, CDR2 SASEGT. The CDR3 runs to 15 residues. The CDR3 protein is CASSESAGVVGTQYF. In nucleotides, the CDR3 is TGTGCCAGCAGTGAATCCGCGGGAGTGGTAGGGACCCAGTACTTC.

The V and J genes are TRBV7-3 and TRBJ2-4; 16 bases are a match to TRBD2. Unmatched junction bases numbered 3, after V lost 5 bases and J lost 11 bases. This CDR3 region has 14 residues. The germline CDR1 and CDR2 sequences are SGHTA and FQGTGA. The CDR3 nucleotides read TGTGCCAGCAGCCAGGGACTAGCGGGAGGGCTTCAGTACTTC. Translating gives CASSQGLAGGLQYF.

The chain has TRBV7-2 and TRBJ1-4, with TRBD1 identical over 9 bases. Germline loops: CDR1 SGHTA, CDR2 FQGNSA. V dropped 5 bases and J dropped 6; count of bases not matched to a gene: 7. This CDR3 contains 15 residues. The CDR3 region is CASSPDRGGYEKLFF. CDR3 bases: TGTGCCAGCAGCCCGGACAGGGGTGGTTATGAAAAACTGTTTTTT.

This clone has more than one count but fewer than ten. Other nucleotide sequences in the sample specify the same CDR3. The chain joins TRBV13 to TRBJ2-5; D possibly corresponds to TRBD2 (5 bases). V lost 5 bases and J lost 2, with 12 bases in between. The CDR3 consists of 14 residues. Germline CDR1 PRHDT, CDR2 FYEKMQ (reference sequence). The CDR3 nucleotides are TGTGCCAGCAGCAACCGCCGGGAACAAGAGACCCAGTACTTC. This encodes CASSNRREQETQYF.

The chain employs TRBV5-6 and TRBJ2-7; D might be TRBD2 (6 bases). This CDR3 has 15 residues. The germline gives CDR1 SGHDT, CDR2 YYEEEE. Trimming left V 4 bases short and J 2 bases short, with 16 bases between. CDR3 protein: CASSRPTRSTYEQYF. The DNA of the CDR3 is TGTGCCAGCAGCCGACCGACTAGATCCACCTACGAGCAGTACTTC.

This clone was counted only a few times. This sequence joins TRBV19 and TRBJ2-5, with D maybe TRBD2 (5 bases). Trimming cost V 6 bases and J 5 bases, with 16 bases left between them. The CDR3 has 14 amino acids. Germline V gives CDR1 LNHDA, CDR2 SQIVND (reference sequence). CDR3 sequence (DNA): TGTGCCAGTAGAACCACCGCGGGCAGGGAGACCCAGTACTTC. This codes for CASRTTAGRETQYF.

This clone was detected only a few times. For the CDR3, the DNA is TGCGCCAGCAGCTCGACTAGCGGGGGTATGAATGAGCAGTTCTTC. Encoded protein: CASSSTSGGMNEQFF. The chain uses TRBV5-1 and TRBJ2-1; 12 nucleotides line up with TRBD2. Per the germline V gene, CDR1 is SGHRS and CDR2 is YFSETQ. This CDR3 is 15 amino acids long. Germline trimming cut 3 bases from V and 7 bases from J; bases unmatched to any gene: 5. Full variable domain (outside the CDR3, taken from reference TRBV5-1 and TRBJ2-1): KAGVTQTPRYLIKTRGQQVTLSCSPISGHRSVSWYQQTPGQGLQFLFEYFSETQRNKGNFPGRFSGRQFSNSRSEMNVSTLELGDSALYLCASSSTSGGMNEQFFGPGTRLTVL.

Comment on this clone: The sample carries other DNA sequences with the same CDR3. The rearrangement links TRBV7-9 to TRBJ1-4; no firm D call. Germline assignment: CDR1 SEHNR and CDR2 FQNEAQ (reference sequence). Trimming removed 2 bases at V and 8 bases at J, with 3 bases between. This CDR3 is built from 11 residues. The DNA of the CDR3 is TGTGCCAGCAGCTTAAGCGAAAAACTGTTTTTT. Protein sequence: CASSLSEKLFF.

This clone was observed a handful of times. CDR3 DNA sequence: TGCGCCAGCAGCTTGTCAGCGGGAGGGTCAGAGACCCAGTACTTC. Its translation is CASSLSAGGSETQYF. V and J are TRBV5-1 and TRBJ2-5, with TRBD2 matching 10 bases. The CDR3 sequence is 15 residues long. With 1 base clipped from V and 4 bases from J, the junction kept 4 bases outside the gene matches. Germline V gene data show CDR1 as SGHRS and CDR2 as YFSETQ.

This clone was counted between two and nine times. The rearrangement uses TRBV9 and TRBJ2-1; 7 bases match TRBD1. The CDR3 loop spans 13 amino acids. Per the germline V gene, CDR1 is SGDLS and CDR2 is YYNGEE. V lost 5 bases to trimming and J lost 2 bases; unmatched junction nucleotides: 1. CDR3 DNA: TGTGCCAGCAGAGGGGGCGCCTACAATGAGCAGTTCTTC. Its translation is CASRGGAYNEQFF. Full variable domain (rest looked up from reference TRBV9 and TRBJ2-1): DSGVTQTPKHLITATGQRVTLRCSPRSGDLSVYWYQQSLDQGLQFLIQYYNGEERAKGNILERFSAQQFPDLHSELNLSSLELGDSALYFCASRGGAYNEQFFGPGTRLTVL.

In the case of this clone: The same CDR3 arises from other DNA sequences in this sample as well. This sequence joins TRBV18 and TRBJ2-5; possibly TRBD1 for D (5 bases). The germline V gene has CDR1 KGHSH and CDR2 LQKENI. V dropped 6 bases and J dropped 1 base, with 9 bases sitting between them. The CDR3 runs 13 residues. CDR3 bases: TGTGCCAGCTCCCCGCAGGGCCAAGAGACCCAGTACTTC. It codes for CASSPQGQETQYF.

The chain recombines TRBV30 with TRBJ2-5; 8 nucleotides align to TRBD1. The CDR3 extends over 13 amino acids. The V segment lost 7 bases and the J segment 4 bases; nucleotides outside the gene matches: 8. Germline CDR1 and CDR2: GTSNPN and SVGIG (reference sequence). The CDR3 region has the DNA TGTGCCTCCGCGACAGGGGAAGTAGAGACCCAGTACTTC. Protein sequence: CASATGEVETQYF.

This clone has more than one count but fewer than ten. The chain carries TRBV5-1 and TRBJ2-7; 8 bases agree with TRBD2. CDR1 and CDR2 (germline): SGHRS, YFSETQ. Trimming at V came to 4 bases and at J to 5 bases, leaving 11 bases not matched to a gene. This CDR3 is 15 amino acids long. The CDR3 bases are TGCGCCAGCAGCCCCCCCTCAGCGGGAGTTCACGAGCAGTACTTC. This gives the protein CASSPPSAGVHEQYF.